Listed below are T cell receptor beta chains from one sample, sequenced in a study of CD8+CD57+ T cells in acquired aplastic anemia. TCRdb fed the reads into MiXCR, producing one record per CDR3 protein. Here the sample spans some 150,000 distinct CDR3 sequences, roughly 49% being singletons. The sample taken for sequencing was sorted CD4+, CD8+, or CD8+CD57+ T cells (not recorded which) from PBMCs. The receptors shown here come from a human donor with aplastic anemia. The CDR3 runs from the conserved cysteine through the conserved F or W. Each record gives: V gene, clone size, D gene, J gene, CDR3 protein, CDR3 DNA. The D gene is left open where the match is weak. For some rows the clone size is stated as once, few or many, or as a class when expanded; others skip it.

TRBV7-2	many	TRBD2	TRBJ2-5	CASSLGAGGGVETQHF	TGTGCCAGCAGCTTAGGTGCGGGCGGGGGGGTAGAGACCCAGCACTTC
TRBV24-1	.	.	TRBJ1-5	CATSDPLTGLGQPQHF	TGTGCCACCAGTGATCCCCTCACAGGGTTGGGTCAGCCCCAGCATTTT
TRBV5-6	many	.	TRBJ1-1	CASSIFQGDYYTEAFF	TGTGCCAGCAGCATCTTCCAAGGGGATTATTACACTGAAGCTTTCTTT
TRBV29-1	.	.	TRBJ2-1	CSVVLLNEQFF	TGCAGCGTTGTCCTCCTTAATGAGCAGTTCTTC
TRBV12-3/TRBV12-4	.	.	TRBJ2-5	CASSTTEETQYF	TGTGCCAGCAGCACGACAGAAGAGACCCAGTACTTC
TRBV25-1	.	.	TRBJ2-5	CASSEPGMGPETQYF	TGTGCCAGCAGTGAACCGGGGATGGGCCCAGAGACCCAGTACTTC
TRBV24-1	.	TRBD2	TRBJ2-1	CATSDWTSGRHNEQFF	TGTGCCACCAGTGACTGGACTAGCGGGAGACACAATGAGCAGTTCTTC
TRBV6-2/TRBV6-3	many	.	TRBJ2-5	CASSYRRDRETQYF	TGTGCCAGCAGTTACAGGAGGGATCGAGAGACCCAGTACTTC
TRBV9	.	.	TRBJ1-1	CASSVAGALNTEAFF	TGTGCCAGCAGCGTAGCGGGAGCACTGAACACTGAAGCTTTCTTT
TRBV11-1	.	.	TRBJ2-1	CASSLVLVGVSGQFF	TGTGCCAGCAGCTTAGTGTTGGTCGGGGTCAGTGGGCAGTTCTTC
TRBV2	many	.	TRBJ1-2	CASRPGAYGYTF	TGTGCCAGCCGACCGGGAGCCTATGGCTACACCTTC
TRBV10-3	.	.	TRBJ1-6	CAISEPDYNSPLHF	TGTGCCATCAGTGAACCCGATTATAATTCACCCCTCCACTTT
TRBV24-1	.	TRBD2	TRBJ2-7	CATSVPGGLEQYF	TGTGCCACCAGTGTACCGGGGGGGCTAGAGCAGTACTTC
TRBV7-9	many	TRBD2	TRBJ2-2	CASSIAGPNTGELFF	TGTGCCAGCAGCATAGCGGGCCCGAACACCGGGGAGCTGTTTTTT
TRBV10-3	few	.	TRBJ2-7	CAISPQGEGKEFYEQYF	TGTGCCATCAGTCCCCAGGGGGAGGGCAAAGAATTTTACGAGCAGTACTTC
TRBV2	few	.	TRBJ2-6	CASRPDGSGANVLTF	TGTGCCAGCCGACCGGACGGCTCTGGGGCCAACGTCCTGACTTTC
TRBV7-2	many	.	TRBJ2-7	CASSLHLGYEQYF	TGTGCCAGCAGCTTACACCTAGGATACGAGCAGTACTTC
TRBV7-6	many	.	TRBJ2-7	CASSRNPGGLSYEQYF	TGTGCCAGCAGCCGGAATCCGGGGGGCCTCTCCTACGAGCAGTACTTC
TRBV15	.	.	TRBJ2-7	CVTSRGLAYEQYF	TGTGTCACCAGCAGAGGGCTAGCCTACGAGCAGTACTTC
TRBV11-1	.	.	TRBJ2-3	CASRLARLATDTQYF	TGTGCCAGCAGACTAGCTAGGTTGGCAACAGATACGCAGTATTTT
TRBV7-9	many	TRBD1	TRBJ2-7	CASSVLPGQRPYEQYF	TGTGCCAGCAGCGTGTTACCGGGACAGCGTCCCTACGAGCAGTACTTC
TRBV19	once	TRBD2	TRBJ2-3	CASVGTSGGLDTQYF	TGTGCCAGTGTTGGGACTAGCGGGGGGTTGGATACGCAGTATTTT